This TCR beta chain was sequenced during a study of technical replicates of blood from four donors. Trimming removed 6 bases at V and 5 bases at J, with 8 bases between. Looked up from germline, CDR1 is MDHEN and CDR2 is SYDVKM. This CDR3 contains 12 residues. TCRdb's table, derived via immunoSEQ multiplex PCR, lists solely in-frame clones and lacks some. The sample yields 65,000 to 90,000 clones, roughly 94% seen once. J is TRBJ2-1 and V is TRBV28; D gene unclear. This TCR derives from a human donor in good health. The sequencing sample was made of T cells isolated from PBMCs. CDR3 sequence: CASRTLHNEQFF. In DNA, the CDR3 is TGTGCCAGCAGGACACTTCACAATGAGCAGTTCTTC.